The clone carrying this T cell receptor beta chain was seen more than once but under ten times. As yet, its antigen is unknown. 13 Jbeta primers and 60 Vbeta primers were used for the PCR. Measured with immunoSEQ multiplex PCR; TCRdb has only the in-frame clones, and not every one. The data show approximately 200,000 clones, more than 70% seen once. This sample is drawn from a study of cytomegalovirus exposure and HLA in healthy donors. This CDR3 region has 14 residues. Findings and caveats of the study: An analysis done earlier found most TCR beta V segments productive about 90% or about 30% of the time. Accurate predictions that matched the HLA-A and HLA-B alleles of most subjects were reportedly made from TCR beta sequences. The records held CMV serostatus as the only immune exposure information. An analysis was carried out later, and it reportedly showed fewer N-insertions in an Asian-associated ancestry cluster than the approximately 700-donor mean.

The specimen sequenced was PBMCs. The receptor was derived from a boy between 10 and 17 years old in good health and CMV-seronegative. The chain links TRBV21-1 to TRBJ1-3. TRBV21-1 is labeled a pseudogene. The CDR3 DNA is TGTGCCAGCAGCGGCGCGGGAAGTGGAAACACCATATATTTT. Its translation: CASSGAGSGNTIYF.